The 18 T cell receptor beta chains listed next were all sequenced from one sample in a study of regulatory T cells in long-lasting Graves disease. The authors built TCR beta libraries using iRepertoire HTBI primers and Arm-PCR of CDR3 regions. TCRdb reanalysed the multiplex PCR reads using MiXCR and keeps one entry per CDR3 protein. The sample contains about 450,000 distinct CDR3 sequences, approximately 14% of which appear only once. Noted time point: newly diagnosed GD, antithyroid drugs for less than 3 months. TCR sequences were obtained from RNA taken from PBMCs. The sample was also reused in another study, on T cells in Graves' hyperthyroidism and ophthalmopathy.

The sample here was peripheral blood mononuclear cells (PBMCs), taken at new diagnosis, from a patient treated with antithyroid drugs. Receptors originate from a woman aged 45-60 years with Graves disease.

This rearrangement joins TRBV27 to TRBJ2-1, with 7 bases identical to TRBD2. CDR1 and CDR2 from the germline V gene are MNHEY and SMNVEV (reference sequence). This CDR3 is 16 amino acids long. Germline trimming cut 1 base from V and 4 bases from J; bases unmatched to any gene: 7. CDR3 loop: CASSLLTSSGYNEQFF. CDR3 DNA: TGTGCCAGCAGTTTATTGACTAGCTCGGGGTACAATGAGCAGTTCTTC.

This clonotype was detected a few times. The chain recombines TRBV7-7 with TRBJ2-7; 8 nucleotides align to TRBD2. The CDR3 loop spans 15 amino acids. The germline CDR1 and CDR2 sequences are SSHAT and FNYEAQ (reference sequence). With V trimmed by 2 bases and J by 0 bases, 3 bases remained unmatched. CDR3 region: CASSLLSGSSYEQYF. DNA of the CDR3: TGTGCCAGCAGCTTATTAAGCGGGAGCTCCTACGAGCAGTACTTC.

Notes on this clonotype: A read error may account for a junction end that differs from germline. The V gene is TRBV7-7, the J gene TRBJ2-5; TRBD2 agrees at 12 bases. CDR3 size: 16 residues. From germline, CDR1 is SSHAT and CDR2 FNYEAQ (reference sequence). Here the CDR3 reads CASSLNLAGGQETQYF. The CDR3 DNA is TGTGCTAGCAGCCTGAACCTAGCGGGAGGGCAAGAGACCCAGTACTTC.

In this sample, this clonotype turned up a few times. The chain links TRBV10-3 to TRBJ2-2; possibly TRBD2 for D (5 bases). CDR1 is ENHRY, CDR2 SYGVKD, per germline. The CDR3 sequence is 15 residues long. The V gene lost 3 bases and the J gene lost 4 bases, with 12 bases spanning the gap. CDR3 residues: CAISDPGRSTGELFF. The CDR3 DNA follows: TGTGCCATCAGTGATCCTGGGAGAAGCACCGGGGAGCTGTTTTTT.

This clonotype was recorded many times. The germline gene is not matched at one end of the junction; a read error may be the cause. J is TRBJ1-4 and V is TRBV28; D possibly corresponds to TRBD1 (6 bases). Germline loops: CDR1 MDHEN, CDR2 SYDVKM. The CDR3 covers 14 residues. The CDR3 spells CASSRGTTNEKLFF. The CDR3 DNA follows: TGTGCCAGCAGCCGCGGGACAACCAATGAAAAACTGTTTTTT.

With respect to this clonotype: Given a much more abundant clone one base away, this may be a read error. The chain carries TRBV9 and TRBJ1-1; no definite D call. Germline CDR1 is SGDLS and CDR2 is YYNGEE. The CDR3 runs to 15 residues. The CDR3 reads CASSVASSPSTGAFF. The CDR3 DNA is TGTGCCAGCAGCGTAGCCTCGTCGCCCTCCACTGGAGCTTTCTTT.

This clonotype came up a few times. This may be a read error, as it is one base from a much larger clone. The V call is TRBV11-2, the J call TRBJ2-7; 7 nucleotides agree with TRBD1. This CDR3 has 14 residues. Germline V gene sequence: CDR1 SGHAT, CDR2 FQNNGV. The DNA of the CDR3 is TGTGTCAGCAGCCACGGACAGGAATGGAACGAGCAGTACTTC. Amino acids: CVSSHGQEWNEQYF.

This clonotype was recorded many times. CDR3 loop: CASSSSTGMNTEAFF. The CDR3, as DNA: TGTGCCAGTAGTTCCTCCACAGGGATGAACACTGAAGCTTTCTTT. This chain joins TRBV19 and TRBJ1-1, with D perhaps matching TRBD1 (6 bases). Trimming took off 5 bases at V and 0 bases at J, with 13 bases between the two ends. Germline CDR1 reads LNHDA; CDR2 reads SQIVND (reference sequence). The CDR3 is 15 residues long.

This clonotype has a handful of counts. A read error may be the cause here, since a much bigger clone is one base away. V gene TRBV6-1 combines with J gene TRBJ2-7, with 11 nucleotides matching TRBD2. Germline V gene lookup returns CDR1 MNHNS and CDR2 SASEGT. The CDR3 spans 17 residues. V gave up 7 bases and J gave up 2 bases; unmatched junction bases: 13. This CDR3 is CASTPASGRSSPYEQYF. Written as DNA, the CDR3 is TGTGCCAGCACCCCGGCTAGCGGGAGGTCCTCACCCTACGAGCAGTACTTC.

In this sample, this clonotype turned up many times. J is TRBJ1-6 and V is TRBV28; TRBD1 agrees at 9 bases. Per the germline V gene, CDR1 is MDHEN and CDR2 is SYDVKM. Trimming removed 4 bases from V and 7 bases from J; junction bases left unmatched: 2. The CDR3 has 14 amino acids. The CDR3 region has the DNA TGTGCCAGCAGTTCGGGACAGGGAAATTCACCCCTCCACTTT. Translation: CASSSGQGNSPLHF. Full variable domain (remainder filled in from reference TRBV28 and TRBJ1-6): DVKVTQSSRYLVKRTGEKVFLECVQDMDHENMFWYRQDPGLGLRLIYFSYDVKMKEKGDIPEGYSVSREKKERFSLILESASTNQTSMYLCASSSGQGNSPLHFGNGTRLTVT.

The J gene is TRBJ2-1, the V gene TRBV14, with D possibly TRBD2 on 5 matching bases. The CDR3 has 18 residues. Trimming took off 0 bases at V and 4 bases at J, with 19 bases between the two ends. Per the germline V gene, CDR1 is SGHDN and CDR2 is FVKESK. The CDR3 loop is CASSQDRTTIGLYNEQFF. The CDR3 bases are TGTGCCAGCAGCCAAGACAGAACGACTATTGGCTTATACAATGAGCAGTTCTTC.

This clonotype was picked up many times. The gene calls are TRBV29-1 and TRBJ2-7, with TRBD2 matching 8 bases. This CDR3 spans 15 amino acids. Germline-derived CDR1 and CDR2 are SQVTM and ANQGSEA. V lost 0 bases and J lost 2; bases outside the gene matches: 6. CDR3 sequence reads: CSVEESRRGAYEQYF. CDR3 in DNA: TGCAGCGTTGAAGAGTCTAGGCGGGGGGCCTACGAGCAGTACTTC.

The rearrangement links TRBV28 to TRBJ2-7; D gene uncertain. The CDR3 is 14 residues long. Trimming left V 5 bases short and J 2 bases short, with 13 bases between. Germline V gene data show CDR1 as MDHEN and CDR2 as SYDVKM. CDR3: CASSEVKGPYEQYF. As DNA, the CDR3 is TGTGCCAGCAGTGAAGTGAAGGGCCCCTACGAGCAGTACTTC.

This clonotype was counted at least ten times. V is TRBV28 and J is TRBJ2-6; D gene uncertain. CDR1 MDHEN and CDR2 SYDVKM come from the germline V gene. V was pared by 6 bases and J by 2 bases, with 14 bases between. This CDR3 has 16 residues. The DNA of the CDR3 is TGTGCCAGCAGACCAGGTTTGCGCCCTGGGGCCAACGTCCTGACTTTC. Amino acid sequence: CASRPGLRPGANVLTF.

This clonotype showed up many times. Here the CDR3 reads CASSRIAGAKGSAQETQYF. The CDR3 nucleotides read TGTGCCAGCAGCCGGATAGCGGGAGCAAAGGGGTCAGCCCAAGAGACCCAGTACTTC. The chain has TRBV28 and TRBJ2-5; 9 nucleotides agree with TRBD2. V dropped 6 bases and J dropped 1; count of bases not matched to a gene: 18. The CDR3 extends over 19 amino acids. CDR1 MDHEN and CDR2 SYDVKM come from the germline V gene.

This clonotype was seen repeatedly, ten times or more. V and J are TRBV2 and TRBJ2-7; D is uncertain. The length of the CDR3 is 14 residues. CDR1 and CDR2 (germline): SNHLY, FYNNEI. V was pared by 8 bases and J by 3 bases, with 17 bases between. The CDR3 protein is CASSPPSDDYEQYF. DNA for the CDR3: TGTGCCAGCTCCCCTCCGTCGGATGACTACGAGCAGTACTTC.

The chain has TRBV4-1 and TRBJ2-3; 7 bases are shared with TRBD2. Germline assignment: CDR1 MGHRA and CDR2 YSYEKL. There are 14 residues in the CDR3. V shed 1 base, J shed 6 bases, and the junction held 4 bases outside the gene matches. CDR3 DNA sequence: TGCGCCAGCAGCCAAGTCGCGGGAGTCGATACGCAGTATTTT. The encoded protein is CASSQVAGVDTQYF.

In the case of this clonotype: A much bigger clone sits one base away, suggesting this may be a read error. The chain is built from TRBV2 and TRBJ2-7; tentative D call: TRBD2 (5 bases). Germline CDR1 is SNHLY and CDR2 is FYNNEI. CDR3 length: 15 amino acids. Trimming took off 5 bases at V and 0 bases at J, with 14 bases between the two ends. The chain's CDR3 is CASSSKLDRSYEQYF. The CDR3 DNA reads TGTGCCAGCAGTTCGAAACTAGACCGCTCCTACGAGCAGTACTTC.